Listed here are 8 T cell receptor beta chains from one sample, sequenced in a study of T cell responses to AZD1222 COVID-19 vaccine. Libraries were prepared by immunoSEQ multiplex PCR; TCRdb keeps only in-frame clonotypes and omits some of them. This table holds approximately 130,000 clones, approximately 93% found once. Sequencing used peripheral blood, obtained on day 0 of AZD1222 vaccination. The receptors derive from an adult in good health.

This sequence joins TRBV28 and TRBJ2-1, with 14 bases matching TRBD2. This CDR3 is built from 18 residues. The V and J ends lost 3 bases and 0 bases, in that order; junction bases with no gene match: 4. In germline, CDR1 is MDHEN, CDR2 SYDVKM. In DNA, the CDR3 is TGTGCCAGCAGTTTTTCCGGGACTAGCGGGAGCTCCTACAATGAGCAGTTCTTC. Its protein is CASSFSGTSGSSYNEQFF.

The count of this clone is one. The chain carries TRBV5-1 and TRBJ2-5; 7 bases match TRBD1. Germline assignment: CDR1 SGHRS and CDR2 YFSETQ. The CDR3 sequence is 15 residues long. Germline trimming cut 4 bases from V and 1 base from J; bases unmatched to any gene: 7. The CDR3 region is CASSVQTGIQETQYF. Written as DNA, the CDR3 is TGCGCCAGCAGCGTACAGACAGGGATCCAAGAGACCCAGTACTTC.

This chain links TRBV6-5 with TRBJ2-2; possible D gene TRBD2, 6 bases. Per the germline V gene, CDR1 is MNHEY and CDR2 is SVGAGI. The CDR3 runs to 14 residues. V was pared by 7 bases and J by 1 base, with 10 bases between. CDR3 in DNA: TGTGCCAGCAAGGGAGGAGTGAACACCGGGGAGCTGTTTTTT. Its translation: CASKGGVNTGELFF.

The count of this clone is one. V is TRBV7-9 and J is TRBJ1-4; 7 positions match TRBD1. Germline CDR1 is SEHNR and CDR2 is FQNEAQ (reference sequence). There are 15 residues in the CDR3. V dropped 3 bases and J dropped 7; count of bases not matched to a gene: 8. This chain's CDR3 is CASSLETGWTEKLFF. DNA of the CDR3: TGTGCCAGCAGCTTGGAGACAGGGTGGACTGAAAAACTGTTTTTT.

The chain employs TRBV27 and TRBJ2-1; D is unresolved. Trimming took 0 bases from V and 0 from J, leaving 9 bases between them. The CDR3 contains 16 residues. Germline loops: CDR1 MNHEY, CDR2 SMNVEV (reference sequence). The CDR3 protein is CASSLSKRVSYNEQFF. The CDR3, as DNA: TGTGCCAGCAGTTTATCGAAAAGGGTCTCCTACAATGAGCAGTTCTTC.

The chain combines TRBV27 with TRBJ2-1; 8 bases fit TRBD1. Germline assignment: CDR1 MNHEY and CDR2 SMNVEV (reference sequence). The CDR3 is 17 amino acids. The V and J ends lost 3 bases and 8 bases, in that order; junction bases with no gene match: 15. The CDR3 DNA sequence: TGTGCCAGCAGTTTCCGCCCGGGCAGGGGGCAGGTGGATGAGCAGTTCTTC. Translated: CASSFRPGRGQVDEQFF.

The chain carries TRBV25-1 and TRBJ2-3; 8 nucleotides line up with TRBD1. The CDR3 runs to 16 residues. The germline gives CDR1 MGHDK, CDR2 SYGVNS. The junction had 14 bases not matched to a gene; V was cut back by 5 bases and J by 7 bases. The CDR3 DNA is TGTGCCAGCAGTCCACCCAGGGGGCAGGGTCGGAATACGCAGTATTTT. Protein product: CASSPPRGQGRNTQYF. The full variable domain, in which reference TRBV25-1 and TRBJ2-3 provide the parts outside the CDR3, is EADIYQTPRYLVIGTGKKITLECSQTMGHDKMYWYQQDPGMELHLIHYSYGVNSTEKGDLSSESTVSRIRTEHFPLTLESARPSHTSQYLCASSPPRGQGRNTQYFGPGTRLTVL.

The gene calls are TRBV15 and TRBJ1-1; maybe TRBD1 (5 bases). V was cut by 5 bases and J by 1 base, with 14 bases left in between. The V gene's germline CDR1 is LNHNV and CDR2 YYDKDF (reference sequence). The CDR3 sequence is 15 residues long. The CDR3 region has the DNA TGTGCCACCAGCCTCCTTAAAAGGGGGAACACTGAAGCTTTCTTT. Amino acid sequence: CATSLLKRGNTEAFF.